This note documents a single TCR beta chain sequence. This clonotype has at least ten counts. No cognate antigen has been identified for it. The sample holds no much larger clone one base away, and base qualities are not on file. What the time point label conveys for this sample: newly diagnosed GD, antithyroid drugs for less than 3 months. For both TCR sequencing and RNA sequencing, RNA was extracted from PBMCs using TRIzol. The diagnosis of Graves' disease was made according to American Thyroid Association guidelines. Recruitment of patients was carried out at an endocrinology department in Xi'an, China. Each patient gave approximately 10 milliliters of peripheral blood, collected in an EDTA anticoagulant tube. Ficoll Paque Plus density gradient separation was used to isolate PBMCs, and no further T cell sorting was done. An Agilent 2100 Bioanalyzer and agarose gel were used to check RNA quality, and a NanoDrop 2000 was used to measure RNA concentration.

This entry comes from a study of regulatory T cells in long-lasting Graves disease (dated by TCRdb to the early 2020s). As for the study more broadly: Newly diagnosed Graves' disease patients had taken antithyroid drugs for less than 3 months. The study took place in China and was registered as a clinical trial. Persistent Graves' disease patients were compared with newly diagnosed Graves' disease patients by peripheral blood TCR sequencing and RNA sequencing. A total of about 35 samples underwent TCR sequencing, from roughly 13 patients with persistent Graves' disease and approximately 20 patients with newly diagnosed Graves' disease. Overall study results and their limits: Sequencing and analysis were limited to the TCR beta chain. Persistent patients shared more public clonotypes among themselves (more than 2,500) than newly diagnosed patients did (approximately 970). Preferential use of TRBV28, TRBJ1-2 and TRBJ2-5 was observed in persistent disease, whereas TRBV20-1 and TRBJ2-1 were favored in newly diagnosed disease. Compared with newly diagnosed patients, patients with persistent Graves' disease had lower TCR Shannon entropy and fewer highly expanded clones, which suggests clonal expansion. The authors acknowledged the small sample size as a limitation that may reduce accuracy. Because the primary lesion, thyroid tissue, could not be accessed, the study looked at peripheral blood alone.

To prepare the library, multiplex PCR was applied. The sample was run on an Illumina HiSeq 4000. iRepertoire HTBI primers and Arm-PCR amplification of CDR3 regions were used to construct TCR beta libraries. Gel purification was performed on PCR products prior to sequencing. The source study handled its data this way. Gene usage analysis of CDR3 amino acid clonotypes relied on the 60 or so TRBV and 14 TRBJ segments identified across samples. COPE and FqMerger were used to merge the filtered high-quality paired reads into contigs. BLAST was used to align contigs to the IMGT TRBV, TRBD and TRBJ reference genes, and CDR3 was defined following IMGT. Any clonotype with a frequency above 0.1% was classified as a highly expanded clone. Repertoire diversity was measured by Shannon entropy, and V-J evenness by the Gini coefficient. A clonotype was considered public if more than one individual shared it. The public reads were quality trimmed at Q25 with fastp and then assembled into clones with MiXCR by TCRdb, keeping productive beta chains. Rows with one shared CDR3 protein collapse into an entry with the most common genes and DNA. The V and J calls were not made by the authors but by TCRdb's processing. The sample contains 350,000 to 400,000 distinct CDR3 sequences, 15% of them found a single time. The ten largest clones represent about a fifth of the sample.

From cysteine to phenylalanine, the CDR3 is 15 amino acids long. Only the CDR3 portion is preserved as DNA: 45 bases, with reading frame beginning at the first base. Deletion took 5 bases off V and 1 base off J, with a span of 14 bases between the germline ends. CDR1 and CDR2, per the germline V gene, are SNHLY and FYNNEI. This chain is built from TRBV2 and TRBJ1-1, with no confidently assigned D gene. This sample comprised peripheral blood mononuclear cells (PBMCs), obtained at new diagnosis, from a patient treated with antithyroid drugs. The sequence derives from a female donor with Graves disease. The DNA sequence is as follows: TGTGCCAGCAGTCCGACGCAGGCGTCGAACACTGAAGCTTTCTTT. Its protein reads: CASSPTQASNTEAFF.